This T cell receptor beta chain was recorded in a study of blood T cell repertoires in COVID-19. Study information: COVID-19 samples collected from the United States, Italy and Spain covered acute and convalescent phases.

The V gene's germline CDR1 is SGHAT and CDR2 FQDESV (reference sequence). The junction had 6 bases not matched to a gene; V was cut back by 4 bases and J by 4 bases. The CDR3 is 15 residues long. As originally analysed: Estimated nucleated cell counts came from reference gene primer amplification. Clones were sequenced by immunoSEQ multiplex PCR, and TCRdb holds only the in-frame ones, with some missing. V, J and clone size are those of that table, while D and trimming were read from the DNA. The profile covers 200,000 to 250,000 clones, with 84% appearing a single time and 7.8% taken by the ten largest.

The rearrangement links TRBV11-1 to TRBJ2-1; 8 bases agree with TRBD1. The receptor comes from a woman older than 75 with COVID-19, enrolled during active disease. What was sequenced was peripheral blood. CDR3 region: CASSSTGGSYNEQFF. Here the CDR3 DNA reads TGTGCCAGCAGCTCCACAGGGGGTTCATACAATGAGCAGTTCTTC.